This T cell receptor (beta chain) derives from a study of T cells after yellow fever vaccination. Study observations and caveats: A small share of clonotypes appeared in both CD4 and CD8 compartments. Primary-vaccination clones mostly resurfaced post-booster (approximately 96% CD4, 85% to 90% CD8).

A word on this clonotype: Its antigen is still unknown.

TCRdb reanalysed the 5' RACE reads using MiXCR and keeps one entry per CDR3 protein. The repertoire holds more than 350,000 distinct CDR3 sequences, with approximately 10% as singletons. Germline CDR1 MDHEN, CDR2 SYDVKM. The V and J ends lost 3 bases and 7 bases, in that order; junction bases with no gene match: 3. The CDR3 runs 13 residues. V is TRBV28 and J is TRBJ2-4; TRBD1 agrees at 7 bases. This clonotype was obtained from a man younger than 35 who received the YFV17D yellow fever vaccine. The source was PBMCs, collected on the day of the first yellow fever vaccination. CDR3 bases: TGTGCCAGCAGTTTCGTGACAGGGAACATTCAGTACTTC. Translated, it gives CASSFVTGNIQYF.